The clone carrying this T cell receptor (beta chain) was counted only a few times. No antigen is known for it. Trimming cost V 6 bases and J 0 bases, with 14 bases left between them. CDR1 is MNHEY and CDR2 is SVGAGI in the germline V gene. CDR3 length: 16 residues. The record originates from a study of blood T cells in healthy people across ages. Study-wide points: With age, beta diversity per million T cells declined roughly linearly, significantly by approximately 40. Unknown CMV status may confound age-related changes in expanded clones.

It was with a sample-barcoded 5' primer and a J-beta primer mix that a second PCR of roughly 7 to 12 cycles was run. TCRdb processed the 5' RACE reads anew with MiXCR; each CDR3 protein has one entry. The table has about 750,000 distinct CDR3 sequences, roughly 53% seen once. The genes are TRBV6-5 and TRBJ1-4; D call uncertain. This sequence was found in a man older than 75 in good health. Specimen: blood. The CDR3 loop reads CASRPRTGATNEKLFF. The CDR3 DNA sequence: TGTGCCAGCAGACCCCGGACCGGGGCAACTAATGAAAAACTGTTTTTT.